A selection of T cell receptor beta chains follows, all from one sample in a study of T cell responses to AZD1222 COVID-19 vaccine. TCRdb keeps only in-frame clones here, not all; method: immunoSEQ multiplex PCR. The profile shows about 130,000 clones, approximately 94% of them singletons. Here the sequenced sample was peripheral blood, taken on day 0 of AZD1222 vaccination. These receptor sequences come from an adult in good health. The CDR3 runs from the conserved cysteine through the conserved F or W. D genes are given only for firm matches. The listing skips clone size in some rows; elsewhere it reads once, few, many or a size class.

TRBV18	.	TRBJ2-7	.	TGTGCCAGCTCACCAGAGGGACGGGCGTCCTACGAGCAGTACTTC	CASSPEGRASYEQYF
TRBV9	TRBD1	TRBJ1-2	.	TGTGCCAGCCATGGACAGGGTGATGGCTACACCTTC	CASHGQGDGYTF
TRBV27	.	TRBJ1-2	.	TGTGCCAGCAGTCCAAAACCCGAGTCGGCCTATGGCTACACCTTC	CASSPKPESAYGYTF
TRBV15	TRBD2	TRBJ2-5	.	TGTGCCACCAGCAGAGGTGGGCGGGGGGGCCAAGAGACCCAGTACTTC	CATSRGGRGGQETQYF
TRBV2	.	TRBJ1-2	.	TGTGCCACCGGGCCCTATGGCTACACCTTC	CATGPYGYTF
TRBV5-6	.	TRBJ1-4	once	TGTGCCAGCAGCTTGGCAGTCGGAGAAAAACTGTTTTTT	CASSLAVGEKLFF
TRBV6-2/TRBV6-3	.	TRBJ2-7	.	TGTGCCAGCAGCCGTCAATCTACAGGGACCTACGGGCAGTACTTC	CASSRQSTGTYGQYF
TRBV28	.	TRBJ1-1	.	TGTGCCAGCAGCTCTAAGGGCACTGAAGCTTTCTTT	CASSSKGTEAFF
TRBV6-5	.	TRBJ1-5	.	TGTGCCAGCAGTTACTCGATGGGGTCGTCTCAGCCCCAGCATTTT	CASSYSMGSSQPQHF
TRBV5-1	.	TRBJ1-1	.	TGCGCCAGCAGCAGACAGGTTACTACTGAAGCTTTCTTT	CASSRQVTTEAFF
TRBV9	TRBD2	TRBJ2-1	.	TGTGCCAGCAGCTTGCACTCACTTAGCGGGGGGGTTCCCTACAATGAGCAGTTCTTC	CASSLHSLSGGVPYNEQFF
TRBV6-1	TRBD1	TRBJ1-1	.	TGTGCCAGCAGTGAAGGGAGACAGGGGAAAAACACTGAAGCTTTCTTT	CASSEGRQGKNTEAFF
TRBV19	.	TRBJ1-1	.	TGTGCCAGTAGTAGGGGGCTGAACACTGAAGCTTTCTTT	CASSRGLNTEAFF
TRBV19	.	TRBJ1-1	.	TGTGCCAGTAGTACCTGGGCGGGGAGGAACACTGAAGCTTTCTTT	CASSTWAGRNTEAFF
TRBV5-1	.	TRBJ1-4	.	TGCGCCAGCAGCTTGGATGGGAGTAGGGAAAAACTGTTTTTT	CASSLDGSREKLFF
TRBV29-1	.	TRBJ1-1	.	TGCAGCGCCTTAGGGGAGAACACTGAAGCTTTCTTT	CSALGENTEAFF
TRBV15	TRBD1	TRBJ1-2	.	TGTGCCACCAGCAGCTTACCCAGGGGGCTAGACTATGGCTACACCTTC	CATSSLPRGLDYGYTF